This entry features one T cell receptor beta chain sequence. The data were obtained in a study of breast tumors, draining lymph nodes, adjacent tissues. Axillary draining lymph nodes of breast cancer patients supplied the node samples. Each CDR3 protein is one row after TCRdb ran MiXCR on the multiplex PCR reads. Of approximately 170,000 distinct CDR3 sequences listed, roughly 30% are singletons. V dropped 3 bases and J dropped 3; count of bases not matched to a gene: 3. Germline loops: CDR1 WNHNN, CDR2 SYGVQD (reference sequence). The CDR3 consists of 15 residues. The V call is TRBV10-1, the J call TRBJ2-3, with 10 bases fitting TRBD2. The clonotype comes from a female donor with breast cancer. Some clones in this sample may be carry-over from other donors' samples. Specimen: axillary lymph node tissue. In nucleotides, the CDR3 is TGCGCCAGCAGTGATGGACTAGCGGAGACAGATACGCAGTATTTT. As protein: CASSDGLAETDTQYF.